This entry features one TCR beta chain sequence. The antigen is not known. PCR involved 60 Vbeta and 13 Jbeta primers. The protocol was immunoSEQ multiplex PCR, while the TCRdb copy is restricted to in-frame clones and leaves out a portion. The sample carries 150,000 to 200,000 clones, roughly 79% recorded once. The sample comes from a study of cytomegalovirus exposure and HLA in healthy donors. The study's findings and limits: The investigators catalogued 180 or so TCR beta chains as cytomegalovirus-associated. Analyzed later, most CMV-associated TCR beta chains appeared HLA-restricted.

Trimming cost V 8 bases and J 14 bases, with 21 bases left between them. CDR1 is MDHEN, CDR2 SYDVKM, per germline. CDR3 length: 12 amino acids. The V call is TRBV28, the J call TRBJ1-1, with D perhaps matching TRBD1 (5 bases). The sequencing sample was made of PBMCs. The origin of this receptor is a woman younger than 45 in good health and CMV-seropositive. In DNA form, the CDR3 reads TGTGCCAGCGGTTACGGGGGATCAAAGGGGTTCTTT. This codes for CASGYGGSKGFF.